This T cell receptor (beta chain) was retrieved from a study of cytomegalovirus exposure and HLA in healthy donors (dated by TCRdb to about 2017). Notes on the research overall: An earlier analysis of a few hundred of the donors reported about 260 Gb of sequence data and some 110 million unique TCR beta sequences obtained from about 179 million T cells. Rather than drawing on any new phenotypic data, the later analysis identified candidate immune exposures from TCR beta sequences and the way those sequences occurred across donors. Among the approximately 400 genotyped donors, around 81% belonged to the genetic ancestry cluster associated with self-reported Caucasian donors. Across around 400 genotyped donors of the cohort, an average of roughly 230,000 unique TCR beta nucleotide sequences per donor were sequenced, and 15% to 20% of those sequences were non-productive. Donor age, sex, ethnicity and CMV serostatus were collected together with the repertoire data. High-throughput TCR immunosequencing, statistical association of individual TCRs with disease status, and machine learning were combined to predict cytomegalovirus infection status. A separate validation cohort of some 130 different subjects was used in addition to the roughly 640-subject first cohort. Roughly 300 gigabases of sequencing data and around 85 million unique TCR sequences made up an early release that covered roughly 670 HLA-typed donors. To study patterns of TCR occurrence, a later analysis re-analyzed previously published TCR beta repertoires from 550 to 800 donors and added high-resolution HLA genotyping. HLA typing included class I and class II loci at four-digit resolution. A later genetic analysis used genome-wide SNP genotypes for about 60% of the 666 donors, treating that subset as a discovery cohort. Every repertoire in the discovery cohort had been generated on one and the same sequencing platform. Using immunosequencing, the study profiled T cell repertoires from some 670 subjects and related those repertoires to cytomegalovirus serostatus. The number of typed donors differed by locus: about 629-630 for A, B, C, DRB1 and DQB1; approximately 530 for DQA1; over 600 for DPA1; and some 470 for DPB1. An earlier analysis of 450 to 750 of the donors used high-throughput TCR beta sequencing to judge whether each TCR beta V gene segment behaved as functional or pseudogenic. The study aimed to test whether cataloging public T cell receptors could reveal signatures of past pathogen exposure. A handful of DR-DQ haplotypes were handled as single units for association and clustering because linkage in the cohort was strong.

Broader findings and caveats from the paper: In a later analysis, HLA-associated TCR beta chains showed more clonal expansion and lower generation probabilities than non-associated chains that were equally common. In a later analysis, TCR association rates were found to vary across HLA loci, with the most associated TCRs seen for DRB1 alleles and the fewest for HLA-C alleles. The classifier was reported to diagnose cytomegalovirus status with high specificity and sensitivity in both the original cohort and the validation cohort. In a later analysis, 16,951 TCR beta sequences were associated with specific HLA alleles at a false discovery rate of 0.05. A later analysis reported that several top co-occurrence clusters appeared linked to parvovirus B19, influenza, CMV and Epstein-Barr virus. According to the authors, the approach could potentially be generalized to other disease states and immunological phenotypes. Because counts were too low, fewer than 20 rarely observed V segments, including chromosome 9 orphons, were excluded from the earlier analysis of 587 of the donors. Because the 87-base-pair reads could not distinguish some IMGT-functional V segments, including TRBV6-2 and TRBV6-3, those segments were excluded. An association between a missense DCLRE1C variant and V-gene and J-gene trimming of TCR beta chains was found in a later genetic analysis and replicated in an independent cohort. A cluster of highly shared sequence variants was judged likely to be a technical artifact of the sequencing pipeline. In a later analysis, most CMV-associated TCR beta chains were found to appear HLA-restricted, with HLA associations seemingly driven largely by CMV exposure. In an earlier analysis of 587 of the donors, most TCR beta V segments appeared in productive rearrangements about 87% or about 30% of the time, broadly matching IMGT annotations. Linkage disequilibrium might explain the correlated functional status among segregating V segments, but an unknown experimental factor could not be ruled out. A further reported finding was that TCR beta sequences accurately predicted the HLA-A and HLA-B alleles for most subjects in the first cohort. The only immune exposure information available for the cohort was CMV serostatus. The study listed 150 to 200 TCR beta chains as associated with cytomegalovirus. Assigning TCR associations to individual alleles was difficult when HLA alleles, especially DR and DQ, strongly co-occurred. A later genetic analysis reported fewer N-insertions in productive TCRs among donors in an Asian-associated ancestry cluster than the approximately 700-donor mean. Three of the identified cytomegalovirus-associated TCR beta chains were confirmed in vitro to be specific for cytomegalovirus antigens. While some public TCRs were present in many individuals, most TCR sequences turned up only very rarely across donors. Because HLA typing was missing for some donors at each locus, association tests included only the typed subset. The cohort was sequenced for TCR beta chains only, and without alpha or paired-chain data the features that could be detected were limited. Sequencing depth was assumed to be roughly uniform across donors in the presence/absence analyses, though that assumption may not hold.

As for this clone: The target of this receptor is not known. No clone much larger than this one lies a single base away; base qualities are absent.

The CDR3 goes from the cysteine to the phenylalanine over 14 residues. The kept DNA is CDR3 alone, 42 bases in frame from the first base. The germline V gene provides CDR1 MGHDK and CDR2 SYGVNS. The junction shows trimming of 5 bases on V and 7 bases on J, and the gene matches do not reach 8 bases of it. The cohort comprised 550 to 700 healthy bone marrow donors. At the time of sampling, all cohort members were nominally healthy, though unrecorded immune exposures were likely present. The donor was CMV seronegative and belonged to the group of over 350 seronegative cohort members. A peripheral blood sample was provided by each donor, and peripheral blood mononuclear cells were used for TCR beta sequencing. The Qiagen DNeasy Blood Extraction Kit was used to extract genomic DNA from the blood cell samples. Library prep was done by the immunoSEQ multiplex PCR assay. For the multiplex PCR, a mixture combining 60 forward primers for TCR Vbeta segments and 13 reverse primers for TCR Jbeta segments was used. The CDR3 region of rearranged TCR beta genes was amplified from genomic DNA by a multiplex PCR assay. The Illumina HiSeq System was used to sequence the amplified TCR beta libraries as 87-base-pair reads. Per the authors' processing: In a later analysis, tens of millions of unique TCR beta chains were counted across the approximately 620 repertoires, and some 10 million of these chains were shared by at least two donors. A nearest-neighbor algorithm error-corrected the raw reads and collapsed the reads into unique sequences, merging closely related sequences to remove PCR and sequencing errors. Alignment of CDR3 sequences to IMGT reference sequences was used to assign V, D and J gene segments. Each retained sequence needed at least a six-nucleotide match to both a V gene segment and a J gene segment. Rearrangements were classified as productive when the CDR3 lacked stop codons and remained in frame with V and J, and all other rearrangements were classified as non-productive. CDR3 was defined by IMGT convention, running from the second conserved V-encoded cysteine to the conserved J-encoded phenylalanine. Sequences without an unambiguous match to a single V gene segment were excluded from the earlier analysis of approximately 600 of the donors. An earlier analysis of approximately 590 of the donors called V segments functional above 56.7% productive rearrangements and segregating when the between-donor standard deviation exceeded 5%. A statistical classification framework was developed to diagnose cytomegalovirus status using the catalog of TCR beta chain sequences. In a later analysis, V and J genes were assigned by comparing TCR nucleotide sequences against IMGT/GENE-DB human TR gene sequences. A later analysis assigned CDR3 sequences and most-parsimonious VDJ recombination scenarios with the TCRdist pipeline. In a later analysis, each TCR beta chain was defined by its CDR3 amino acid sequence together with its V-gene family, and reads lacking a unique V-gene family were excluded. A later analysis removed over 500 highly shared, low-generation-probability nucleotide sequences to deal with suspected cross-contamination and a sequencing artifact. In a later analysis, a clonal expansion index for each public chain was calculated from normalized within-repertoire ranks of inferred template counts. In a later analysis, generation probabilities were computed with a VDJ recombination model fitted to out-of-frame rearrangements, and the resulting probabilities were checked against IGoR. In a later analysis, TCR-TCR, TCR-HLA and TCR-CMV co-occurrence was scored with hypergeometric tests, and a repertoire-size bias correction was applied to TCR pairs. A later analysis estimated false discovery rates by permuting HLA or CMV assignments 20 times. In a later analysis, co-occurring TCRs were grouped using DBSCAN, with TCRdist sequence similarity added in when clustering inside HLA-allele-positive subsets. For co-occurrence clustering, repertoires with fewer than 30,000 or more than 120,000 public chains were excluded, along with a handful of repertoires with anomalous nucleotide sharing. TCRdb took this table from immuneACCESS and kept in-frame rearrangements with V and J called. Such tables lack part of the clones; where checked against another copy, unresolved V genes explain under half of the gap, and the rest is unexplained. The DNA gave D and trimming, while V, J and clone size come from that table. This sample comprises approximately 220,000 clones, around four fifths of them detected only once. The ten largest clones add up to under 0.85% of the sample.

The clonotype comes from a boy between 2 and 10 years old in good health and CMV-seronegative. The rearranged segments are TRBV25-1 and TRBJ1-3, and 7 bases in between align with TRBD1. Sequenced sample: PBMCs. The CDR3 reads as follows: CASSHGQVWNTIYF. At the DNA level, the sequence is TGTGCCAGCAGTCATGGACAGGTGTGGAACACCATATATTTT.